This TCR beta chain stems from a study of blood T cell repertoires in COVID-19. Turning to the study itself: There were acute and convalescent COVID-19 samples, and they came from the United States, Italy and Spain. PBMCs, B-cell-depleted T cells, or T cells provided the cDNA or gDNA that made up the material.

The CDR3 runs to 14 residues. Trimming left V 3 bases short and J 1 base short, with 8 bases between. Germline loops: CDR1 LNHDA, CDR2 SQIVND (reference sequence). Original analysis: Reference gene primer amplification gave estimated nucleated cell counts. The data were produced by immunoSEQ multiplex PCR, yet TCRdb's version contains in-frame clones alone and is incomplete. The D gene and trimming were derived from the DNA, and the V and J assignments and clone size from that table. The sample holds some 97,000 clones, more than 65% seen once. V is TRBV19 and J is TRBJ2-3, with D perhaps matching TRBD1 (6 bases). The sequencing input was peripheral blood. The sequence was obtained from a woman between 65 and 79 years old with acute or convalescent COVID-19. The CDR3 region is CASSMGQGTDTQYF. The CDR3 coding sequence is TGTGCCAGTAGTATGGGACAAGGCACAGATACGCAGTATTTT.